This section outlines one TCR beta chain sequence together with its context. An end of the junction does not agree with germline; a read error may underlie this. Per the authors' pipeline: Reference gene primer amplification gave nucleated cell count estimates. Here immunoSEQ multiplex PCR was the method, and the copy in TCRdb shows in-frame clones only, minus some. For V, J and clone size, that table is used; D and trimming come from the DNA. The table records around 69,000 clones, 84% of them present only once. The germline CDR1 and CDR2 sequences are SSHAT and FNYEAQ (reference sequence). This CDR3 region has 15 residues. This sample was taken from a study of blood T cell repertoires in COVID-19. Study information: Whether acute or convalescent, the COVID-19 samples came from the United States, Italy and Spain.

Specimen: peripheral blood. The chain couples TRBV7-7 to TRBJ1-1, with 7 bases identical to TRBD1. The TCR originated in a middle-aged man with active COVID-19. The CDR3 nucleotides are TGTGCTAGCAGCTGCTCCGGGACAGAGAACACTGAAGCTTTCTTT. Its protein product is CASSCSGTENTEAFF.